This T cell receptor (beta chain) was found in a study of blood T cell repertoires in COVID-19. The wider study: Whether acute or convalescent, the COVID-19 samples came from the United States, Italy and Spain.

The germline V and J ends were trimmed by 5 bases and 3 bases, with 8 bases remaining between them. This CDR3 is built from 13 residues. Original analysis: Scientists estimated how many nucleated cells there were by amplifying reference gene primers. This table comes from immunoSEQ multiplex PCR, and its TCRdb copy is limited to in-frame clones, with some not included. The D gene and trimming were derived from the DNA, and the V and J assignments and clone size from that table. The table includes 470,000 or so clones, nearly 90% detected once. This study enrolled people aged 18 to 89 from 20 to 25 US geographic areas. Participants had their cohort set by participant-reported clinical history.

This clonotype was obtained from a woman younger than 30 with acute COVID-19. The specimen sequenced was PBMCs or T cells enriched from blood (not recorded which). The J gene is TRBJ1-5, the V gene TRBV12-3 or TRBV12-4; D remains ambiguous. The CDR3 DNA reads as TGTGCCAGCAGTACTGCCCCCAATCAGCCCCAGCATTTT. This gives the protein CASSTAPNQPQHF.